This TCR beta chain was recovered during a study of shared clonotypes between healthy human individuals. Study-level points and caveats: Shared across four donors were approximately 5% of the naive CD4 clonotypes.

A note on this clone: No antigen is known for it.

The CDR3 spans 15 residues. V lost 2 bases and J lost 2, with 11 bases in between. Germline V gene lookup returns CDR1 PRHDT and CDR2 FYEKMQ (reference sequence). Produced via immunoSEQ multiplex PCR; TCRdb's table is partial and in-frame only. The table shows about 680,000 clones, with 55% to 75% occurring only once. The sample was memory CD4+ T cells sorted from blood. The subset denotes: CD45RA-negative fraction. The chain links TRBV13 to TRBJ2-3; unclear D gene. The sequence derives from a woman under 40 in good health. The CDR3 DNA sequence: TGTGCCAGCAGCTTACTGGACCGCGACACAGATACGCAGTATTTT. The encoded protein is CASSLLDRDTDTQYF.